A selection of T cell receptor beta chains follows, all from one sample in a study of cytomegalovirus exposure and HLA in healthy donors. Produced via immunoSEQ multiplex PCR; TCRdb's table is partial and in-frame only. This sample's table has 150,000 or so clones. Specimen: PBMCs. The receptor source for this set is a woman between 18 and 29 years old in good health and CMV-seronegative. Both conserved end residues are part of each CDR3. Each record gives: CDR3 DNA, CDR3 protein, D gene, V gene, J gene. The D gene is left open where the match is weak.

DNA: TGTGCCAGCAGCCCCGACATCCCCGGGGAGCTGTTTTTT
CDR3: CASSPDIPGELFF
D: -
V: TRBV7-9
J: TRBJ2-2

DNA: TGTGCCAGCAGTGTCACCGGGGGGGGGCCGTCCCAGCATTTT
CDR3: CASSVTGGGPSQHF
D: -
V: TRBV2
J: TRBJ1-5

DNA: TGTGCCAGCAGTGGGGAAGGAGGGAGGGCCACCGGGGAGCTGTTTTTT
CDR3: CASSGEGGRATGELFF
D: TRBD2
V: TRBV2
J: TRBJ2-2

DNA: TGTGCCAGCATTCCGGCGGCTAGCGGTTTGGATACGCAGTATTTT
CDR3: CASIPAASGLDTQYF
D: TRBD2
V: TRBV9
J: TRBJ2-3

DNA: TGTGCCAGCAGCCCTATACTACCCATTGGGGGGAGCCAAGAGACCCAGTACTTC
CDR3: CASSPILPIGGSQETQYF
D: -
V: TRBV4-2
J: TRBJ2-5

DNA: TGTGCCAGCAGCGGACAGGACAGGGGAGCTTTCTTT
CDR3: CASSGQDRGAFF
D: TRBD1
V: TRBV9
J: TRBJ1-1

DNA: TGTGCCAGCAGTGAACGGGGGAGGGGCGGGGAGCTGTTTTTT
CDR3: CASSERGRGGELFF
D: TRBD2
V: TRBV6-1
J: TRBJ2-2

DNA: TGTGCCAGCAGCCAAGGCGTGGGGCGAGAGACCCAGTACTTC
CDR3: CASSQGVGRETQYF
D: -
V: TRBV14
J: TRBJ2-5

DNA: TGCGCCAGCAGCTTAACATTCTCTGGGGCCAACGTCCTGACTTTC
CDR3: CASSLTFSGANVLTF
D: -
V: TRBV5-1
J: TRBJ2-6

DNA: TGTGCCAGCAGCTCCCGGACAGGGGAATACAATGAGCAGTTCTTC
CDR3: CASSSRTGEYNEQFF
D: TRBD1
V: TRBV5-4
J: TRBJ2-1

DNA: TGTGCCAGCACGGCTAGCGGGAGTGGGGATACGCAGTATTTT
CDR3: CASTASGSGDTQYF
D: TRBD2
V: TRBV2
J: TRBJ2-3

DNA: TGTGCCAGTAGTAGTCACCAACTAGCGGGAGACCACAATGAGCAGTTCTTC
CDR3: CASSSHQLAGDHNEQFF
D: TRBD2
V: TRBV19
J: TRBJ2-1

DNA: TGTGCCAGCAGTCCGGGACTCGGCGTGCAGTACTTC
CDR3: CASSPGLGVQYF
D: -
V: TRBV27
J: TRBJ2-7

DNA: TGTGCCAGCAGTGAACTTGGAGGGAGGGGTAACACTGAAGCTTTCTTT
CDR3: CASSELGGRGNTEAFF
D: -
V: TRBV6-1
J: TRBJ1-1

DNA: TGTGCCAGCAGTGAGGATCCGGGGAACTATGGCTACACCTTC
CDR3: CASSEDPGNYGYTF
D: -
V: TRBV2
J: TRBJ1-2

DNA: TGTGCCAGCAAAAGCGGGAGAGGCGAGCAGTACTTC
CDR3: CASKSGRGEQYF
D: TRBD2
V: TRBV6-5
J: TRBJ2-7

DNA: TGTGCCAGCTCACCAGTAGGGTACGGGGGGGCCTACGAGCAGTACTTC
CDR3: CASSPVGYGGAYEQYF
D: TRBD2
V: TRBV18
J: TRBJ2-7

DNA: TGTGCCAGCAGTTTAAGAGGGAGAGCTTTCTTT
CDR3: CASSLRGRAFF
D: -
V: TRBV28
J: TRBJ1-1

DNA: TGTGCCTGGAACTGGCCAGGAGGCTCCTACGAGCAGTACTTC
CDR3: CAWNWPGGSYEQYF
D: -
V: TRBV30
J: TRBJ2-7

DNA: TGCGCCAGCAGCTTGGTGGGGCAGGTCACGAACACTGAAGCTTTCTTT
CDR3: CASSLVGQVTNTEAFF
D: -
V: TRBV5-1
J: TRBJ1-1

DNA: TGTGCCAGTAGTGCGAGCCGGGACAGGGGGCTTAAGGATGGCTACACCTTC
CDR3: CASSASRDRGLKDGYTF
D: TRBD1
V: TRBV19
J: TRBJ1-2

DNA: TGCAGTGCTATCGGACAGGGGACGCAGTATTTT
CDR3: CSAIGQGTQYF
D: TRBD1
V: TRBV20-1
J: TRBJ2-3

DNA: TGTGCCAGCAGTTCCGCGGGGGCTATCAATGAGCAGTTCTTC
CDR3: CASSSAGAINEQFF
D: -
V: TRBV27
J: TRBJ2-1

DNA: TGTGCCAGCAGCTTGGGTGGGACAGGGGGCTATGGCTACACCTTC
CDR3: CASSLGGTGGYGYTF
D: TRBD1
V: TRBV5-6
J: TRBJ1-2

DNA: TGTGCCAGTAGTATTATAGTAAGCACAGATACGCAGTATTTT
CDR3: CASSIIVSTDTQYF
D: -
V: TRBV19
J: TRBJ2-3

DNA: TGTGCCAGCAGCTTAGGACTAGCTGATACGCAGTATTTT
CDR3: CASSLGLADTQYF
D: TRBD2
V: TRBV7-9
J: TRBJ2-3

DNA: TGTGCCAGCAGCTTACAACTACGGGGTGGCAACTCTGGAAACACCATATATTTT
CDR3: CASSLQLRGGNSGNTIYF
D: -
V: TRBV5-5
J: TRBJ1-3

DNA: TGTGCCAGCAGAGCAGGGACTAGCAGCGGGGAGCTGTTTTTT
CDR3: CASRAGTSSGELFF
D: TRBD2
V: TRBV6-1
J: TRBJ2-2

DNA: TGCAGCGTCGCACAGGGCAATCAGCCCCAGCATTTT
CDR3: CSVAQGNQPQHF
D: -
V: TRBV29-1
J: TRBJ1-5

DNA: TGCAGCGTTGAAGGTAAAAACACTGAAGCTTTCTTT
CDR3: CSVEGKNTEAFF
D: -
V: TRBV29-1
J: TRBJ1-1

DNA: TGTGCCAGCAGTGTCGTGACAGGGAATGCCTACGAGCAGTACTTC
CDR3: CASSVVTGNAYEQYF
D: TRBD1
V: TRBV6-1
J: TRBJ2-7

DNA: TGTGCCAGCAGCTTAGCATCAGATACGCAGTATTTT
CDR3: CASSLASDTQYF
D: -
V: TRBV11-3
J: TRBJ2-3

DNA: TGTGCCAGTAGTCCCCCGGGACAGGGAGCTTTTATTGGGGCCAACGTCCTGACTTTC
CDR3: CASSPPGQGAFIGANVLTF
D: TRBD1
V: TRBV19
J: TRBJ2-6

DNA: TGCGCCAGCAGCACCCCCTCCGGGACTAGCGGGAGGAAACAAGAGACCCAGTACTTC
CDR3: CASSTPSGTSGRKQETQYF
D: TRBD2
V: TRBV4-1
J: TRBJ2-5

DNA: TGTGCCAGCAGCCGCCCCTGGGCTAGCGGGAGATTGAGCCATGAGCAGTTCTTC
CDR3: CASSRPWASGRLSHEQFF
D: TRBD2
V: TRBV5-6
J: TRBJ2-1

DNA: TGTGCCAGTAGTATGCCGCAGGGGGCTTGGAACACTGAAGCTTTCTTT
CDR3: CASSMPQGAWNTEAFF
D: TRBD1
V: TRBV19
J: TRBJ1-1

DNA: TGTGCCAGCAGTTACTCGGACAGTGGGGGTTATGGCTACACCTTC
CDR3: CASSYSDSGGYGYTF
D: -
V: TRBV6-5
J: TRBJ1-2

DNA: TGTGCCAGCAGTGCCAGACAGGGTTACAACTATGGCTACACCTTC
CDR3: CASSARQGYNYGYTF
D: TRBD1
V: TRBV9
J: TRBJ1-2

DNA: TGTGCCAGCAGCTTATGGACTAGCGGGGAGGTCCACAATGAGCAGTTCTTC
CDR3: CASSLWTSGEVHNEQFF
D: TRBD2
V: TRBV11-2
J: TRBJ2-1

DNA: TGTGCCAGCAGCTCCCAATCCGGGGAGCTGTTTTTT
CDR3: CASSSQSGELFF
D: -
V: TRBV11-2
J: TRBJ2-2

DNA: TGTGCCAGCAGCCCCATTAGCGGATTAGCCAAAAACATTCAGTACTTC
CDR3: CASSPISGLAKNIQYF
D: -
V: TRBV4-2
J: TRBJ2-4

DNA: TGTGCCAGCAGCTTAGTTCCGCGGTTCGGCGCTGGAAACACCATATATTTT
CDR3: CASSLVPRFGAGNTIYF
D: -
V: TRBV7-6
J: TRBJ1-3

DNA: TGTGCCAGCGGCCTACACAGGGGGTCGTCCTACGAGCAGTACTTC
CDR3: CASGLHRGSSYEQYF
D: TRBD1
V: TRBV7-2
J: TRBJ2-7

DNA: TGTGCCAGCAGCCCCCGTAGCGGGAGCAAGTACGAGCAGTACTTC
CDR3: CASSPRSGSKYEQYF
D: TRBD2
V: TRBV5-4
J: TRBJ2-7

DNA: TGTGCCAGCAGCTTAGAAGGGACAGTAACCGGGGAGCTGTTTTTT
CDR3: CASSLEGTVTGELFF
D: TRBD1
V: TRBV11-3
J: TRBJ2-2

DNA: TGTGCCAGCAGCTTAGAAGTAGCGGGAGCCCCTGGACAGTTCTTC
CDR3: CASSLEVAGAPGQFF
D: TRBD2
V: TRBV7-9
J: TRBJ2-1

DNA: TGTGCCAGCACCCGGAGGACAGGGTCGGGGGGCTACACCTTC
CDR3: CASTRRTGSGGYTF
D: TRBD1
V: TRBV6-1
J: TRBJ1-2